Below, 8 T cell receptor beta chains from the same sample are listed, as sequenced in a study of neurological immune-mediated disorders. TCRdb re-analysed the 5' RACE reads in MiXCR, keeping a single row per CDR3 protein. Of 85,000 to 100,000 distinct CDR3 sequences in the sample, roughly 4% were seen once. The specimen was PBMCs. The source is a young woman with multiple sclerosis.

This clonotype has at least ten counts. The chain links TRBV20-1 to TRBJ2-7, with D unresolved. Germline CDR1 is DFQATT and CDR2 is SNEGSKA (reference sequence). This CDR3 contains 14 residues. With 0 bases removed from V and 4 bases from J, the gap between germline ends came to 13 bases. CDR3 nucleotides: TGCAGTGCTAGAGAACCCATTGGGTTGTACGAGCAGTACTTC. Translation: CSAREPIGLYEQYF.

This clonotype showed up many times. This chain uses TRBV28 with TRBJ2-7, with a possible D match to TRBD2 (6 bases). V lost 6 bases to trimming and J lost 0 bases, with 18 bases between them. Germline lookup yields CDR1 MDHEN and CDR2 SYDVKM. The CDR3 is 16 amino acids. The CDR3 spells CASRTGGRESSYEQYF. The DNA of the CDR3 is TGTGCCAGCAGAACTGGAGGACGGGAGAGCTCCTACGAGCAGTACTTC.

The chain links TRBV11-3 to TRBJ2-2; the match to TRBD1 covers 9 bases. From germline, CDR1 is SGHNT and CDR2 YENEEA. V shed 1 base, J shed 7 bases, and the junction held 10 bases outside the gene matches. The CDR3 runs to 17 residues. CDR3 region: CASSLVPPGQGNGELFF. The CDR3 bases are TGTGCCAGCAGCTTAGTTCCCCCGGGACAGGGTAACGGGGAGCTGTTTTTT.

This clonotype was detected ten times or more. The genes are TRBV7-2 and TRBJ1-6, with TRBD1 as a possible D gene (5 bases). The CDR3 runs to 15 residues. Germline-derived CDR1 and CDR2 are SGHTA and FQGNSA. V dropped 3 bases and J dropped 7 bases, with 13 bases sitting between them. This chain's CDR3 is CASSFLRGSNSPLHF. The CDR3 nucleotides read TGTGCCAGCAGCTTTCTAAGGGGCAGCAATTCACCCCTCCACTTT.

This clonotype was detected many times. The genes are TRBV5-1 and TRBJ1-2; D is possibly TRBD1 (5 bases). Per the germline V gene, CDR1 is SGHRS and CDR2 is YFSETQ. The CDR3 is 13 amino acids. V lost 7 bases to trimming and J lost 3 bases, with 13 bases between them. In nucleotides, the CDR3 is TGCGCCAGCGGTACGGAGGGGCACTATGGCTACACCTTC. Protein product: CASGTEGHYGYTF.

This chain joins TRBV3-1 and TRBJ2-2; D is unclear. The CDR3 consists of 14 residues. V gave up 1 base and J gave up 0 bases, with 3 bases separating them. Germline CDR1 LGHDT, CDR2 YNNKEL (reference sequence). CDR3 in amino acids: CASSQGTNTGELFF. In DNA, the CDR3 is TGTGCCAGCAGCCAAGGGACGAACACCGGGGAGCTGTTTTTT.

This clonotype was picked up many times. The CDR3 region is CASSFGSPTSYNSPLHF. CDR3 coding DNA: TGCGCCAGCAGCTTTGGAAGCCCGACCTCCTATAATTCACCCCTCCACTTT. V gene TRBV5-1 combines with J gene TRBJ1-6; no reliable D call. The germline V and J ends were trimmed by 2 bases and 0 bases, with 12 bases remaining between them. CDR3 size: 17 residues. CDR1 and CDR2 (germline): SGHRS, YFSETQ.

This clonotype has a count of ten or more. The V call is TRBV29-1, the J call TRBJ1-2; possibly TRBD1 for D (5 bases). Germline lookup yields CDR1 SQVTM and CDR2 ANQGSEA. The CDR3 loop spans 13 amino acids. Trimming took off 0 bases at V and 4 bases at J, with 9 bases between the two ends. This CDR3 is CSVEDPGTYGYTF. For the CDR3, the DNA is TGCAGCGTTGAAGATCCAGGGACCTATGGCTACACCTTC.